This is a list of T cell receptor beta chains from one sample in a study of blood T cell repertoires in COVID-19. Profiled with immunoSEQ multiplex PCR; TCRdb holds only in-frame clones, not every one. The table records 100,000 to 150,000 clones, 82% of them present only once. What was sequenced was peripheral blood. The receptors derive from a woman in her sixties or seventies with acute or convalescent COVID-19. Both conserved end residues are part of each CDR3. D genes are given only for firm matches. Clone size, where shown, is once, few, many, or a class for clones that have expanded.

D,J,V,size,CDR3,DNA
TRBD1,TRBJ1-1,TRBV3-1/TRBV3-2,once,CASSQRTGWENTEAFF,TGTGCCAGCAGCCAGCGGACAGGGTGGGAAAACACTGAAGCTTTCTTT
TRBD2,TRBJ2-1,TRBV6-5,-,CASSYWLAGYNEQFF,TGTGCCAGCAGTTATTGGCTAGCGGGGTACAATGAGCAGTTCTTC
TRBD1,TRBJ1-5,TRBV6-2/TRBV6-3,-,CASSYSGGFDQPQHF,TGTGCCAGCAGTTATTCAGGGGGATTTGACCAGCCCCAGCATTTT
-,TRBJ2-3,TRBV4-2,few,CASSQDSGGDTQYF,TGTGCCAGCAGCCAAGATTCCGGGGGAGATACGCAGTATTTT
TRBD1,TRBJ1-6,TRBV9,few,CASSVGQGNSPLHF,TGTGCCAGCAGCGTAGGACAGGGGAATTCACCCCTCCACTTT
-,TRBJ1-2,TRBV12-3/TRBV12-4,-,CASSLGQLYGYTF,TGTGCCAGCAGCCTCGGACAGCTCTATGGCTACACCTTC
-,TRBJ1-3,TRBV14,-,CASSQGYSGNTIYF,TGTGCCAGCAGCCAAGGCTACTCTGGAAACACCATATATTTT
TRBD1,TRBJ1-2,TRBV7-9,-,CASSLDRGRIQGYTF,TGTGCCAGCAGCTTAGACAGGGGGCGAATACAGGGCTACACCTTC
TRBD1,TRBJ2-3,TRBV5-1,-,CASSARTGLSFTDTQYF,TGCGCCAGCAGCGCTAGGACAGGGCTTTCTTTCACAGATACGCAGTATTTT
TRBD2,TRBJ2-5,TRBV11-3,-,CASSLALHTSGQETQYF,TGTGCCAGCAGCTTAGCCCTACACACTAGCGGACAAGAGACCCAGTACTTC
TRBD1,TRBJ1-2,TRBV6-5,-,CASSSTGMGLNGYTF,TGTGCCAGCAGTTCGACAGGGATGGGGCTCAATGGCTACACCTTC
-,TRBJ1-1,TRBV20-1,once,CSASPGGNTEAFF,TGCAGTGCTAGTCCCGGCGGGAACACTGAAGCTTTCTTT
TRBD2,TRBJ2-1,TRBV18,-,CASSVSGGAYSEQFF,TGTGCCAGCTCTGTTAGCGGGGGAGCCTACAGTGAGCAGTTCTTC
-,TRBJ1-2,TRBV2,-,CASSGVRGGNGYTF,TGTGCTAGCAGTGGGGTAAGGGGAGGAAATGGCTACACCTTC
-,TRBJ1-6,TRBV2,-,CASSERGNSPLHF,TGTGCCAGCAGTGAAAGGGGAAATTCACCCCTCCACTTT
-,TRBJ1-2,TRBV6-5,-,CASSSTLQGLYGYTF,TGTGCCAGCAGTTCTACCCTACAGGGCCTCTATGGCTACACCTTC
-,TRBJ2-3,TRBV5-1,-,CASSLGTQGSADTQYF,TGCGCCAGCAGCTTGGGGACGCAGGGTTCGGCAGATACGCAGTATTTT
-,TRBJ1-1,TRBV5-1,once,CASSFPGMNTEAFF,TGCGCCAGCAGCTTTCCAGGGATGAACACTGAAGCTTTCTTT
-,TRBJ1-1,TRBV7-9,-,CASSWEGVGTEAFF,TGTGCCAGCAGCTGGGAAGGGGTCGGGACTGAAGCTTTCTTT
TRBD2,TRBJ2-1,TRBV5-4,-,CASSFSRGGQMGEQFF,TGTGCCAGCAGCTTTTCTCGGGGGGGGCAAATGGGTGAGCAGTTCTTC
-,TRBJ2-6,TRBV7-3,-,CASSLNSGAGANVLTF,TGTGCCAGCAGCTTAAATTCCGGGGCTGGGGCCAACGTCCTGACTTTC
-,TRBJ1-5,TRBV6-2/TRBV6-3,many,CASSFADRDNQPQHF,TGTGCCAGCAGTTTTGCGGACAGAGACAATCAGCCCCAGCATTTT
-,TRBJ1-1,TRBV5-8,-,CASSLAARGTEAFF,TGTGCCAGCAGCTTGGCGGCGAGAGGCACTGAAGCTTTCTTT
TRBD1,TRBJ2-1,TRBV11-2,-,CASRPQGAYTRNEQFF,TGTGCCAGCAGGCCCCAGGGGGCTTACACACGGAATGAGCAGTTCTTC
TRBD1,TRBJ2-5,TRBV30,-,CAWSALTHLGTGGAETQYF,TGTGCCTGGAGTGCCCTCACCCACCTCGGGACAGGGGGTGCGGAGACCCAGTACTTC
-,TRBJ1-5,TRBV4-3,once,CASSQDRGQPQHF,TGCGCCAGCAGCCAAGATCGGGGTCAGCCCCAGCATTTT
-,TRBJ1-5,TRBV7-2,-,CASSPSGINQPQHF,TGTGCCAGCAGCCCCTCGGGGATCAATCAGCCCCAGCATTTT
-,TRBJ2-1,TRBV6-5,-,CASPSLVGEQFF,TGTGCCAGCCCCTCCCTAGTCGGTGAGCAGTTCTTC
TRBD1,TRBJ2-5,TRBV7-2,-,CASSLAGTGNEPSDF,TGTGCCAGCAGCTTAGCCGGGACAGGGAACGAACCATCTGACTTC
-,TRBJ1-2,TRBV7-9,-,CASSLQDSYGYTF,TGTGCCAGCAGCTTACAGGACAGCTATGGCTACACCTTC
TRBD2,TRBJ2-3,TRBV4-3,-,CASSPGGAGDTQYF,TGCGCCAGCAGCCCCGGGGGGGCCGGAGATACGCAGTATTTT
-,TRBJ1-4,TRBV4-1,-,CASSQAGGYREKLFF,TGCGCCAGCAGCCAAGCCGGGGGGTACCGGGAAAAACTGTTTTTT
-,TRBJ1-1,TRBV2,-,CASSVRQLNTEAFF,TGTGCCAGCAGTGTTCGACAGCTGAACACTGAAGCTTTCTTT
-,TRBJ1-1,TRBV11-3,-,CASSTQGQMATEAFF,TGTGCCAGCAGCACCCAGGGTCAGATGGCCACTGAAGCTTTCTTT
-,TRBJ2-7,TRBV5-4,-,CASSFDTGPYEQYF,TGTGCCAGCAGCTTTGATACAGGCCCCTACGAGCAGTACTTC
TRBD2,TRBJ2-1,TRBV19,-,CASSIGAGGPSEQFF,TGTGCCAGTAGTATAGGAGCGGGGGGGCCCAGTGAGCAGTTCTTC
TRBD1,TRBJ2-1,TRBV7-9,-,CASSPGTGVGNEQFF,TGTGCCAGCAGTCCTGGGACAGGGGTCGGGAATGAGCAGTTCTTC
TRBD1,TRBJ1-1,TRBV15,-,CATSTRTGERTEAFF,TGTGCCACCAGCACTCGGACAGGGGAAAGGACTGAAGCTTTCTTT
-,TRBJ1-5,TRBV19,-,CASSLNIGSNQPQHF,TGTGCCAGTAGTCTAAACATCGGGAGCAATCAGCCCCAGCATTTT
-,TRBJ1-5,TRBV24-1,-,CATKPQGYYQPQHF,TGTGCCACCAAGCCCCAGGGTTATTATCAGCCCCAGCATTTT
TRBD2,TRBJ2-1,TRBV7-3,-,CASSLRSGGSSYNEQFF,TGTGCCAGCAGCTTAAGAAGCGGGGGGTCCTCCTACAATGAGCAGTTCTTC
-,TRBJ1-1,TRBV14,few,CASSPGGLNTEAFF,TGTGCCAGCAGCCCCGGGGGGTTGAACACTGAAGCTTTCTTT
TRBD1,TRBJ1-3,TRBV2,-,CASRGTVNGNTIYF,TGTGCCAGCCGAGGGACAGTCAATGGAAACACCATATATTTT
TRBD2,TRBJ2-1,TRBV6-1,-,CASSEEVAGSNEQFF,TGTGCCAGCAGTGAAGAAGTAGCGGGGTCGAATGAGCAGTTCTTC
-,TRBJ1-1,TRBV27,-,CASRGFRNTEAFF,TGTGCCAGCCGGGGGTTTCGGAACACTGAAGCTTTCTTT
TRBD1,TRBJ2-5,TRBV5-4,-,CASSSQGAGRETQYF,TGTGCCAGCAGCTCGCAGGGGGCTGGGCGAGAGACCCAGTACTTC
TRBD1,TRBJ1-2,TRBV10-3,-,CAISETGTGASGMRGYTF,TGTGCCATCAGTGAGACCGGGACAGGGGCGTCAGGGATGCGTGGCTACACCTTC
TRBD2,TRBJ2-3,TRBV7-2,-,CASSRSSGDLDTQYF,TGTGCCAGCAGCCGCTCTAGCGGGGATTTAGATACGCAGTATTTT
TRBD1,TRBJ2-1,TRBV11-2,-,CASSLKQGQGLFF,TGTGCCAGCAGCTTAAAACAAGGACAGGGTCTGTTCTTC
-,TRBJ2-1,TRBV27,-,CASSPTSGMFEQFF,TGTGCCAGCAGTCCAACATCAGGAATGTTTGAGCAGTTCTTC
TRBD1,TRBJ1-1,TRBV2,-,CASRGQGPSNTEAFF,TGTGCCAGCAGGGGACAGGGGCCTTCGAACACTGAAGCTTTCTTT
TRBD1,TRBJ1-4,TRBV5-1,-,CASSLMGQGITNEKLFF,TGCGCCAGCAGCTTGATGGGACAGGGGATTACTAATGAAAAACTGTTTTTT
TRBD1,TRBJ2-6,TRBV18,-,CASSPGQGFSGANVLTF,TGTGCCAGCTCACCGGGACAGGGGTTCTCTGGGGCCAACGTCCTGACTTTC
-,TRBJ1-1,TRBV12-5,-,CASAPPGAPNTEAFF,TGTGCTAGTGCCCCTCCTGGGGCTCCGAACACTGAAGCTTTCTTT
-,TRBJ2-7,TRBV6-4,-,CASKGESTTYEQYF,TGTGCCAGCAAAGGGGAATCAACTACCTACGAGCAGTACTTC
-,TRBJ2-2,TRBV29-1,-,CSVAHTNTGELFF,TGCAGCGTTGCTCACACGAACACCGGGGAGCTGTTTTTT
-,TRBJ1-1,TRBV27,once,CAIPRSFRTEAFF,TGTGCCATCCCCAGGTCCTTCAGGACTGAAGCTTTCTTT
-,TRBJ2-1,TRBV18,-,CASSNQGQGRDEQFF,TGTGCCAGCTCAAACCAAGGCCAGGGGCGGGATGAGCAGTTCTTC
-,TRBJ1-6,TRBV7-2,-,CASSFKRGLGYNSPLHF,TGTGCCAGCAGCTTTAAAAGGGGTCTGGGCTATAATTCACCCCTCCACTTT
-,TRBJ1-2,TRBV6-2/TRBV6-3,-,CASRYREGYTF,TGTGCCAGCAGATACAGGGAGGGCTACACCTTC